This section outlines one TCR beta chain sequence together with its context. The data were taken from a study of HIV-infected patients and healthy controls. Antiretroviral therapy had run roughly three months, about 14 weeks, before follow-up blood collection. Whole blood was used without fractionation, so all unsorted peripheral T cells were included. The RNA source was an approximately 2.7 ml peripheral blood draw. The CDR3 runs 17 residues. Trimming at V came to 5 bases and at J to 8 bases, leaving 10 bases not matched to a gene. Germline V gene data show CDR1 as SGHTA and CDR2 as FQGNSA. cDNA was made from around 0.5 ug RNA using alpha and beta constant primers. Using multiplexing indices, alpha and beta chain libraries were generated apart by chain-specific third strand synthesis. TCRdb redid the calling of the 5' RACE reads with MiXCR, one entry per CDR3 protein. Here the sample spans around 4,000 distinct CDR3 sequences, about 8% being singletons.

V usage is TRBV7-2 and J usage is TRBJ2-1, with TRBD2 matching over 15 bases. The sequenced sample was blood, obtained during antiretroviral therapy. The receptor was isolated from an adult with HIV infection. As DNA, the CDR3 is TGTGCCAGCAGCCGACAACGGACTAGCGGGGGGGAACATGAGCAGTTCTTC. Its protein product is CASSRQRTSGGEHEQFF. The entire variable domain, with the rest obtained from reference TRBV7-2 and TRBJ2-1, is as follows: GAGVSQSPSNKVTEKGKDVELRCDPISGHTALYWYRQSLGQGLEFLIYFQGNSAPDKSGLPSDRFSAERTGGSVSTLTIQRTQQEDSAVYLCASSRQRTSGGEHEQFFGPGTRLTVL.